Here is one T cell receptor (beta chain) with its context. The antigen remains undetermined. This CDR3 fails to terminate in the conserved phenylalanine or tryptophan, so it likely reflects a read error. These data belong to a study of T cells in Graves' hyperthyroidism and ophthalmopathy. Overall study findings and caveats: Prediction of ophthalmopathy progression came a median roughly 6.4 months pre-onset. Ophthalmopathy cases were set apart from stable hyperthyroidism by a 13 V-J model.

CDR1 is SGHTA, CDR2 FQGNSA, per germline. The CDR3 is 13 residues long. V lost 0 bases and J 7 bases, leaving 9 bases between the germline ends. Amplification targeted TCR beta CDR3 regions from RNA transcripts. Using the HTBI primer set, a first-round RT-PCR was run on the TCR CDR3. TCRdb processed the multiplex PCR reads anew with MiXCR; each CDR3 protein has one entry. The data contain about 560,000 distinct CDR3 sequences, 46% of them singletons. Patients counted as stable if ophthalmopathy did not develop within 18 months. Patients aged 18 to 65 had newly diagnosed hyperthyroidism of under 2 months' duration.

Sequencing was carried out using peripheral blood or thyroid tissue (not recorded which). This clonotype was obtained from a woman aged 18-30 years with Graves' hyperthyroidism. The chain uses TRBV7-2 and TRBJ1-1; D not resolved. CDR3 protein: CASSLAGHGEAFL. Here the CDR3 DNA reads TGTGCCAGCAGCTTAGCAGGCCACGGTGAAGCTTTCCTT.